This T cell receptor beta chain was recovered during a study of blood T cell repertoires in COVID-19. Whole-study context: The cDNA or gDNA used as material had been derived from T cells, B-cell-depleted T cells, or PBMCs.

Participant reports of clinical history set cohort assignment. Recovery among Cohort 3 donors was established by two negative PCRs, clearance, or symptom resolution. The V segment lost 5 bases and the J segment 1 base; nucleotides outside the gene matches: 7. CDR3 length equals 15 residues. Germline assignment: CDR1 KGHSH and CDR2 LQKENI. Methods used by the authors: The authors estimated nucleated cell counts from reference gene primer amplification. Assay used: immunoSEQ multiplex PCR; TCRdb lists only in-frame clones, some missing. V and J calls and clone size follow that table, whereas D and trimming were derived from the DNA. The table shows roughly 280,000 clones, with roughly nine tenths occurring only once.

The chain combines TRBV18 with TRBJ1-1, with 7 nucleotides matching TRBD1. The origin of this receptor is a woman between 18 and 29 years old who had recovered from COVID-19. Sample: PBMCs or T cells enriched from blood (not recorded which). Here the CDR3 DNA reads TGTGCCAGCTCAGCGAGGACAGGATCGAACACTGAAGCTTTCTTT. Translated: CASSARTGSNTEAFF.